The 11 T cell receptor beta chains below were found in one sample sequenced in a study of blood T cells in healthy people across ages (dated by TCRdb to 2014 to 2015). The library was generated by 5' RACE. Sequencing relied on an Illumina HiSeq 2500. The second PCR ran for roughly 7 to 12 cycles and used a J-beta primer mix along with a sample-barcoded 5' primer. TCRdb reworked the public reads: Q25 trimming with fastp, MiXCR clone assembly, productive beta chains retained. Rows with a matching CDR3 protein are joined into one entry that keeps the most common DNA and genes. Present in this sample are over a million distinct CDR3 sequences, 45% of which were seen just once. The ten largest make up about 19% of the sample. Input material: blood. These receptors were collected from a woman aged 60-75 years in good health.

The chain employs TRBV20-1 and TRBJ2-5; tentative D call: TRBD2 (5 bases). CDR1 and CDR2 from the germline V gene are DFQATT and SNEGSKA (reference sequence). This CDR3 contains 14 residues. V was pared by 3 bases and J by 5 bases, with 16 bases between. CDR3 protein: CSARRRGRLETQYF. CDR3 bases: TGCAGTGCTAGGAGACGAGGGAGACTGGAGACCCAGTACTTC.

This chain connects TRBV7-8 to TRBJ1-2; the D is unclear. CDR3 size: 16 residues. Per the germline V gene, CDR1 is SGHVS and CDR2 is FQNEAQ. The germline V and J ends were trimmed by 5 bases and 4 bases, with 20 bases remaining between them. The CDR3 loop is CASSETGMKQSYGYTF. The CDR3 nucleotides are TGTGCCAGCAGCGAAACCGGGATGAAACAGAGCTATGGCTACACCTTC.

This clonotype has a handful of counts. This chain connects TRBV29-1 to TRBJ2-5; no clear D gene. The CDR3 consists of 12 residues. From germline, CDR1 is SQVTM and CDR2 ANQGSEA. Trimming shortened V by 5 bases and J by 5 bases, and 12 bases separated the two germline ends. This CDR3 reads CSVHTSGETQYF. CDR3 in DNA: TGCAGCGTTCACACCAGTGGGGAGACCCAGTACTTC.

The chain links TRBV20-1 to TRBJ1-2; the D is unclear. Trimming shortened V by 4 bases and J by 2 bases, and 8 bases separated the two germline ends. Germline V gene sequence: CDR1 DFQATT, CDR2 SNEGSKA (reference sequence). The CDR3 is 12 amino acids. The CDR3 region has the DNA TGCAGTGCTATGGCGGAGAACTATGGCTACACCTTC. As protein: CSAMAENYGYTF.

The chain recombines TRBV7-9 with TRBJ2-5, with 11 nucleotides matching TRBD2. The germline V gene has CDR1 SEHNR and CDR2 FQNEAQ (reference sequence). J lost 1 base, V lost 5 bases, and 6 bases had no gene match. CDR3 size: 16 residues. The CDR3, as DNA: TGTGCCAGCAGCCTCCTGGGACTAGCGGCCCAAGAGACCCAGTACTTC. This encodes CASSLLGLAAQETQYF.

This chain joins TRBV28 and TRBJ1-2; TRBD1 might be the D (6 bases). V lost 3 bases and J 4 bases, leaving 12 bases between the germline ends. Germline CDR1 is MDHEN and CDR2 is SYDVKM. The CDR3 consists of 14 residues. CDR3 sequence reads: CASSLSAGVYGYTF. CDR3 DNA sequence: TGTGCCAGCAGTTTGTCGGCAGGGGTCTATGGCTACACCTTC.

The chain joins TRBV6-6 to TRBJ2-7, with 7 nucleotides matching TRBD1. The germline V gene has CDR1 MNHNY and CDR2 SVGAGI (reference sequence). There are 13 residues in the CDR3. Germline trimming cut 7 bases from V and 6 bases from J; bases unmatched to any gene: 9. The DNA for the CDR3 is TGTGCCAGCACCCCGACAGGGTTGGTCGAGCAGTACTTC. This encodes CASTPTGLVEQYF.

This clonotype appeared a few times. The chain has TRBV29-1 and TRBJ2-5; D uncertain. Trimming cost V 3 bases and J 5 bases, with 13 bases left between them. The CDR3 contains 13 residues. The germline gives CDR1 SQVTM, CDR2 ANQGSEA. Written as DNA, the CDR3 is TGCAGCGTTGAGGTCCGGGTGCAGGAGACCCAGTACTTC. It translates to CSVEVRVQETQYF.

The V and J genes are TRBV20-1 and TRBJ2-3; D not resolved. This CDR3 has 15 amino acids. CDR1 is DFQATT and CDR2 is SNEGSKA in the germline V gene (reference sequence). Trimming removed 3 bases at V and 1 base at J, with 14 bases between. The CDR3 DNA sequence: TGCAGTGCTAGGGAGCCAATTACTGGCACAGATACGCAGTATTTT. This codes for CSAREPITGTDTQYF.

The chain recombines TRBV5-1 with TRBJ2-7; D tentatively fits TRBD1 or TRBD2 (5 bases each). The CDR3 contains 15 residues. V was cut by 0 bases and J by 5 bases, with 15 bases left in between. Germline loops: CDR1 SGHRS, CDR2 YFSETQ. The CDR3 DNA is TGCGCCAGCAGCTTGGGTGGGGGAATTGGGCACGAGCAGTACTTC. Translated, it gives CASSLGGGIGHEQYF.

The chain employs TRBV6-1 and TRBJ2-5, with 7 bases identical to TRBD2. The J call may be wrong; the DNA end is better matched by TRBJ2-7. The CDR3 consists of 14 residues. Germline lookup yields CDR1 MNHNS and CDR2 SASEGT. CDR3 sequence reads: CASSVLADGGEQYF. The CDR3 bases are TGTGCCAGCAGTGTGCTAGCGGATGGGGGCGAGCAGTACTTC.